The rows below give T cell receptor beta chains drawn from one sample of a study of T cells in Graves' hyperthyroidism and ophthalmopathy. TCRdb processed the multiplex PCR reads anew with MiXCR; each CDR3 protein has one entry. In the table there are approximately 870,000 distinct CDR3 sequences, more than 30% of which are singletons. Material: blood. The origin of the receptors is a man between 18 and 29 years old with Graves' hyperthyroidism. Each CDR3 is given with its conserved first and last residue. The D gene is left open where the match is weak. A clone size is listed for some rows: how often the clone was seen (once, few, many), or a class if it is expanded.

j_call: TRBJ2-5
d_call: NA
v_call: TRBV7-3
clone_size: many
cdr3_aa: CASSIGPPESETQYF
cdr3_nt: TGTGCCAGCAGTATCGGACCCCCCGAATCAGAGACCCAGTACTTC

j_call: TRBJ2-7
d_call: TRBD2
v_call: TRBV2
clone_size: NA
cdr3_aa: CASTKKVLAGAYEQYF
cdr3_nt: TGTGCCAGCACCAAAAAGGTACTAGCGGGCGCCTACGAGCAGTACTTC

j_call: TRBJ1-1
d_call: NA
v_call: TRBV7-8
clone_size: few
cdr3_aa: CASSPSEGDTEAFF
cdr3_nt: TGTGCCAGCAGCCCCAGCGAGGGAGACACTGAAGCTTTCTTT

j_call: TRBJ1-1
d_call: NA
v_call: TRBV2
clone_size: few
cdr3_aa: CASTLDSQYMNTEAFF
cdr3_nt: TGTGCCAGCACCTTGGACAGTCAGTACATGAACACTGAAGCTTTCTTT

j_call: TRBJ2-5
d_call: TRBD1
v_call: TRBV25-1
clone_size: NA
cdr3_aa: CASRPGTGQGTQYF
cdr3_nt: TGTGCCAGCAGACCTGGGACAGGTCAGGGGACCCAGTACTTC

j_call: TRBJ1-1
d_call: NA
v_call: TRBV3-1
clone_size: NA
cdr3_aa: CASSQGTTEAFF
cdr3_nt: TGTGCCAGCAGCCAAGGGACCACTGAAGCTTTCTTT

j_call: TRBJ1-4
d_call: NA
v_call: TRBV7-6
clone_size: many
cdr3_aa: CASSLEEGYGKLFF
cdr3_nt: TGTGCCAGCAGCTTAGAGGAAGGCTACGGAAAACTGTTTTTT

j_call: TRBJ1-6
d_call: TRBD1
v_call: TRBV12-3/TRBV12-4
clone_size: NA
cdr3_aa: CASSDGTGNSPLHF
cdr3_nt: TGTGCCAGCAGTGACGGGACAGGGAATTCACCCCTCCACTTT

j_call: TRBJ2-7
d_call: TRBD2
v_call: TRBV29-1
clone_size: NA
cdr3_aa: CRIGTSGYEQYF
cdr3_nt: TGCAGGATTGGGACTAGCGGGTACGAGCAGTACTTC

j_call: TRBJ1-2
d_call: NA
v_call: TRBV7-9
clone_size: NA
cdr3_aa: CASSPHLGAQRDSNYGYTF
cdr3_nt: TGTGCCAGCAGCCCCCATCTGGGGGCGCAGAGGGATTCTAACTATGGCTACACCTTC

j_call: TRBJ1-1
d_call: TRBD1
v_call: TRBV29-1
clone_size: NA
cdr3_aa: CSVVPRGRWTEAFF
cdr3_nt: TGCAGCGTAGTTCCCAGGGGGCGATGGACTGAAGCTTTCTTT

j_call: TRBJ2-7
d_call: TRBD2
v_call: TRBV7-2
clone_size: NA
cdr3_aa: CASSRWTSERVNEQYF
cdr3_nt: TGTGCCAGCAGCAGATGGACTAGCGAGAGGGTGAACGAGCAGTACTTC

j_call: TRBJ1-6
d_call: NA
v_call: TRBV25-1
clone_size: NA
cdr3_aa: CASSERGKIYNSPLHF
cdr3_nt: TGTGCCAGCAGTGAAAGGGGAAAGATCTATAATTCACCCCTCCACTTT

j_call: TRBJ2-7
d_call: NA
v_call: TRBV7-9
clone_size: few
cdr3_aa: CASSLEQGGGFEQYF
cdr3_nt: TGTGCCAGCAGCTTGGAACAGGGCGGAGGGTTCGAGCAGTACTTC

j_call: TRBJ2-7
d_call: TRBD1
v_call: TRBV14
clone_size: NA
cdr3_aa: CASSQGTGVGYEQYF
cdr3_nt: TGTGCCAGCAGCCAAGGAACAGGGGTAGGCTACGAGCAGTACTTC

j_call: TRBJ2-7
d_call: NA
v_call: TRBV6-5
clone_size: NA
cdr3_aa: CASSFGLMPTYEQYF
cdr3_nt: TGTGCCAGCAGTTTTGGGCTGATGCCCACCTACGAGCAGTACTTC

j_call: TRBJ2-5
d_call: NA
v_call: TRBV25-1
clone_size: NA
cdr3_aa: CASSEYSSQETQYF
cdr3_nt: TGTGCCAGCAGTGAATATTCAAGCCAAGAGACCCAGTACTTC

j_call: TRBJ2-2
d_call: NA
v_call: TRBV4-1
clone_size: few
cdr3_aa: CASRDGRTGELFF
cdr3_nt: TGCGCCAGCAGGGACGGTAGAACCGGGGAGCTGTTTTTT

j_call: TRBJ1-2
d_call: NA
v_call: TRBV29-1
clone_size: NA
cdr3_aa: CSVDPGINYGYTF
cdr3_nt: TGCAGCGTTGATCCCGGGATTAACTATGGCTACACCTTC

j_call: TRBJ1-1
d_call: NA
v_call: TRBV9
clone_size: many
cdr3_aa: CASSAIQGSTEAFF
cdr3_nt: TGTGCCAGCAGCGCCATCCAAGGAAGCACTGAAGCTTTCTTT

j_call: TRBJ2-6
d_call: NA
v_call: TRBV2
clone_size: NA
cdr3_aa: CASSPVGANVPTF
cdr3_nt: TGTGCCAGCAGTCCGGTTGGGGCCAACGTCCCGACTTTC

j_call: TRBJ2-5
d_call: NA
v_call: TRBV7-9
clone_size: NA
cdr3_aa: CASSKDVKETQYF
cdr3_nt: TGTGCCAGCAGCAAAGATGTAAAAGAGACCCAGTACTTC

j_call: TRBJ2-7
d_call: TRBD2
v_call: TRBV11-2
clone_size: few
cdr3_aa: CASSLDTSGGLSYEQYF
cdr3_nt: TGTGCCAGCAGCTTAGACACTAGCGGGGGGCTCTCCTACGAGCAGTACTTC

j_call: TRBJ2-2
d_call: NA
v_call: TRBV7-9
clone_size: NA
cdr3_aa: CASSQGLGESGELFF
cdr3_nt: TGCGCCAGCAGCCAAGGTTTAGGAGAATCCGGGGAGCTGTTTTTT

j_call: TRBJ1-6
d_call: TRBD1
v_call: TRBV20-1
clone_size: NA
cdr3_aa: CSATRQGANSPLHF
cdr3_nt: TGCAGTGCAACTAGACAGGGGGCCAATTCACCCCTCCACTTT

j_call: TRBJ1-5
d_call: TRBD1
v_call: TRBV19
clone_size: few
cdr3_aa: CASSPMWGQGSQPQHF
cdr3_nt: TGTGCCAGTAGCCCGATGTGGGGACAGGGGAGTCAGCCCCAGCATTTT

j_call: TRBJ2-7
d_call: TRBD1
v_call: TRBV7-8
clone_size: NA
cdr3_aa: CAGSRPGQDGYEQYF
cdr3_nt: TGTGCCGGATCGCGACCCGGACAGGACGGCTACGAGCAGTACTTC

j_call: TRBJ2-5
d_call: NA
v_call: TRBV14
clone_size: many
cdr3_aa: CASSQWPLGETQYF
cdr3_nt: TGTGCCAGCAGCCAATGGCCACTGGGGGAGACCCAGTACTTC

j_call: TRBJ1-4
d_call: NA
v_call: TRBV7-3
clone_size: many
cdr3_aa: CASSLRFNEKLFF
cdr3_nt: TGTGCCAGCAGCTTAAGGTTCAATGAAAAACTGTTTTTT

j_call: TRBJ2-7
d_call: TRBD1
v_call: TRBV6-1
clone_size: NA
cdr3_aa: CASSLYRGAYEQYF
cdr3_nt: TGTGCCAGCAGTCTTTACAGGGGAGCCTACGAGCAGTACTTC

j_call: TRBJ1-1
d_call: NA
v_call: TRBV19
clone_size: NA
cdr3_aa: CASSIRTALNTEAFF
cdr3_nt: TGTGCCAGTAGTATCCGCACAGCCCTGAACACTGAAGCTTTCTTT

j_call: TRBJ2-7
d_call: NA
v_call: TRBV29-1
clone_size: many
cdr3_aa: CSVQDGDYEQYF
cdr3_nt: TGCAGCGTCCAAGACGGGGACTACGAGCAGTACTTC

j_call: TRBJ2-1
d_call: TRBD2
v_call: TRBV19
clone_size: NA
cdr3_aa: CASRGAGDYNEQFF
cdr3_nt: TGTGCCAGTCGAGGCGCGGGAGACTACAATGAGCAGTTCTTC

j_call: TRBJ2-7
d_call: NA
v_call: TRBV2
clone_size: few
cdr3_aa: CAWGDGVEQYF
cdr3_nt: TGTGCCTGGGGGGACGGAGTTGAGCAGTACTTC

j_call: TRBJ2-7
d_call: TRBD2
v_call: TRBV9
clone_size: NA
cdr3_aa: CASSVGWLAGDEQYF
cdr3_nt: TGTGCCAGCAGCGTAGGATGGTTAGCGGGAGACGAGCAGTACTTC

j_call: TRBJ2-5
d_call: TRBD2
v_call: TRBV5-1
clone_size: NA
cdr3_aa: CASSLGVGRAQETQYF
cdr3_nt: TGCGCCAGCAGCTTGGGGGTCGGGAGGGCCCAAGAGACCCAGTACTTC

j_call: TRBJ1-1
d_call: NA
v_call: TRBV29-1
clone_size: once
cdr3_aa: CSSLRAGNTEAFF
cdr3_nt: TGCAGCAGTTTAAGGGCAGGGAACACTGAAGCTTTCTTT

j_call: TRBJ1-5
d_call: NA
v_call: TRBV7-2
clone_size: NA
cdr3_aa: CASSPDTRHEHF
cdr3_nt: TGTGCCAGCAGCCCGGACACTAGGCACGAGCATTTT

j_call: TRBJ2-7
d_call: NA
v_call: TRBV7-8
clone_size: NA
cdr3_aa: CASSFNIEYEQYF
cdr3_nt: TGTGCCAGCAGCTTCAATATTGAGTACGAGCAGTACTTC

j_call: TRBJ2-7
d_call: TRBD2
v_call: TRBV7-3
clone_size: NA
cdr3_aa: CASSDRLAIAYEQYF
cdr3_nt: TGTGCCAGCAGCGACCGACTAGCGATTGCCTACGAGCAGTACTTC

j_call: TRBJ2-2
d_call: NA
v_call: TRBV2
clone_size: many
cdr3_aa: CASLPGTNTGELFF
cdr3_nt: TGTGCCAGCTTGCCGGGGACGAACACCGGGGAGCTGTTTTTT

j_call: TRBJ2-7
d_call: NA
v_call: TRBV6-5
clone_size: few
cdr3_aa: CASRPPGRFYEQYF
cdr3_nt: TGTGCCAGCAGACCTCCGGGGCGGTTCTACGAGCAGTACTTC

j_call: TRBJ1-4
d_call: NA
v_call: TRBV2
clone_size: many
cdr3_aa: CASSPGQPEKLFF
cdr3_nt: TGTGCCAGCAGCCCCGGACAGCCCGAAAAACTGTTTTTT

j_call: TRBJ1-4
d_call: TRBD1
v_call: TRBV5-1
clone_size: many
cdr3_aa: CASSSGQGAGDEKLFF
cdr3_nt: TGCGCCAGCAGTTCCGGACAGGGGGCAGGAGATGAAAAACTGTTTTTT

j_call: TRBJ1-2
d_call: TRBD1
v_call: TRBV11-1
clone_size: NA
cdr3_aa: CASVNPGTVGSGYTF
cdr3_nt: TGTGCCAGCGTGAACCCCGGGACAGTTGGATCTGGCTACACCTTC

j_call: TRBJ1-2
d_call: NA
v_call: TRBV10-3
clone_size: NA
cdr3_aa: CAITGAGKSGYTF
cdr3_nt: TGTGCCATCACCGGGGCAGGGAAAAGTGGCTACACCTTC

j_call: TRBJ1-1
d_call: TRBD1
v_call: TRBV13
clone_size: few
cdr3_aa: CASSLRGLKNEAFF
cdr3_nt: TGTGCCAGCAGCTTAAGGGGGCTGAAGAATGAAGCTTTCTTT

j_call: TRBJ1-6
d_call: NA
v_call: TRBV9
clone_size: NA
cdr3_aa: CASSWREAHSPLHF
cdr3_nt: TGTGCCAGCAGCTGGCGGGAGGCCCATTCACCCCTCCACTTT

j_call: TRBJ1-2
d_call: TRBD1
v_call: TRBV25-1
clone_size: NA
cdr3_aa: CASSEGKGAMGGYTF
cdr3_nt: TGTGCCAGCAGTGAGGGTAAGGGGGCGATGGGCGGCTACACCTTC

j_call: TRBJ1-2
d_call: NA
v_call: TRBV9
clone_size: NA
cdr3_aa: CASSSQVAARSYTF
cdr3_nt: TGTGCCAGCAGTAGCCAGGTGGCCGCGAGGAGCTACACCTTC

j_call: TRBJ2-5
d_call: NA
v_call: TRBV6-2/TRBV6-3
clone_size: NA
cdr3_aa: CASTTRQETQYF
cdr3_nt: TGTGCCAGCACAACTAGGCAAGAGACCCAGTACTTC

j_call: TRBJ2-7
d_call: NA
v_call: TRBV7-2
clone_size: many
cdr3_aa: CASSPRVKNEQYF
cdr3_nt: TGTGCCAGCAGCCCCAGGGTTAAGAACGAGCAGTACTTC

j_call: TRBJ1-1
d_call: NA
v_call: TRBV7-9
clone_size: few
cdr3_aa: CASSFGPRGDTEAFF
cdr3_nt: TGTGCCAGCAGCTTTGGGCCCCGGGGGGACACTGAAGCTTTCTTT

j_call: TRBJ1-1
d_call: NA
v_call: TRBV6-5
clone_size: NA
cdr3_aa: CASSYQPGRTEAFF
cdr3_nt: TGTGCCAGCAGTTACCAACCCGGGAGGACTGAAGCTTTCTTT

j_call: TRBJ1-1
d_call: TRBD1
v_call: TRBV9
clone_size: NA
cdr3_aa: CASSVAGGPEAFF
cdr3_nt: TGTGCCAGCAGCGTAGCAGGGGGACCTGAAGCTTTCTTT

j_call: TRBJ1-3
d_call: NA
v_call: TRBV13
clone_size: NA
cdr3_aa: CASSLRGGGNTIYF
cdr3_nt: TGTGCCAGCAGCTTAAGGGGAGGTGGAAACACCATATATTTT

j_call: TRBJ1-1
d_call: NA
v_call: TRBV2
clone_size: few
cdr3_aa: CASSALTFVTEAFF
cdr3_nt: TGTGCCAGCAGTGCCCTCACCTTTGTCACTGAAGCTTTCTTT

j_call: TRBJ1-5
d_call: NA
v_call: TRBV2
clone_size: few
cdr3_aa: CASADAGYSNQPQHF
cdr3_nt: TGTGCCAGTGCGGATGCTGGTTATAGCAATCAGCCCCAGCATTTT